These 13 T cell receptor beta chains were all obtained from the same sample, sequenced in a study of CD4 and CD8 cells across lung adenocarcinoma regions. TCRdb re-derived calls from the PCR reads in MiXCR, one entry per CDR3 protein. The table lists some 25,000 distinct CDR3 sequences, 50% of them singletons. The sample consisted of CD8+ T cells from the center of a lung tumor. The receptors shown here come from a male donor with lung adenocarcinoma. The CD4 and CD8 labels of this study may be unreliable.

The chain uses TRBV5-1 and TRBJ1-1, with D tentatively TRBD1 (6 bases). V was shortened by 2 bases and J by 3 bases, with 11 bases between the two germline ends. This CDR3 comprises 14 residues. Germline lookup yields CDR1 SGHRS and CDR2 YFSETQ. In nucleotides, the CDR3 is TGCGCCAGCAGCTTCCAGGGGTCGCACACTGAAGCTTTCTTT. Encoded protein: CASSFQGSHTEAFF. The whole variable domain, remainder taken from reference TRBV5-1 and TRBJ1-1, is KAGVTQTPRYLIKTRGQQVTLSCSPISGHRSVSWYQQTPGQGLQFLFEYFSETQRNKGNFPGRFSGRQFSNSRSEMNVSTLELGDSALYLCASSFQGSHTEAFFGQGTRLTVV.

A remark on this clonotype: A read error may account for a junction end that differs from germline. This chain uses TRBV5-3 with TRBJ2-4; tentatively, D is TRBD2 (8 bases). TRBV5-3 is assigned to the ORF class and has an uncertain function. The CDR3 has 16 amino acids. The DNA of the CDR3 is TGTGCCAGAAGCTTGAGGGGGCGGGGGGCCAAAGACACTCAGTATTTC. Translating gives CARSLRGRGAKDTQYF.

This clonotype was seen many times. This chain uses TRBV7-2 with TRBJ2-5; D is ambiguous. The J call is in doubt because the DNA end fits TRBJ2-7 better. The CDR3 length is 15 residues. In germline, CDR1 is SGHTA, CDR2 FQGNSA. The CDR3 DNA reads as TGTGCCAGCAGCCCCGCCTTTTCAAGACACTACGAGCAGTACTTC. The encoded protein is CASSPAFSRHYEQYF.

A word on this clonotype: Relative to the germline gene, one junction end is altered; a read error may explain this. The chain joins TRBV6-1 to TRBJ2-2; no definite D call. The V gene's germline CDR1 is MNHNS and CDR2 SASEGT. The CDR3 is 11 amino acids. The CDR3 nucleotides read TGTGCCAGCAGTGAGTTCGAGACGCTGTATTTT. It specifies CASSEFETLYF.

As for this clonotype: One end of the junction does not line up with germline, which may come from a read error. The chain couples TRBV6-1 to TRBJ2-4; D could derive from TRBD1 or TRBD2 (5 bases each). The CDR3 contains 16 residues. The V gene's germline CDR1 is MNHNS and CDR2 SASEGT. CDR3 sequence: CASSEAGLWAGNMQYF. The CDR3 coding sequence is TGTGCCAGCAGTGAAGCGGGGCTATGGGCCGGGAACATGCAGTACTTC.

The V gene is TRBV6-1, the J gene TRBJ2-3, with a weak D call TRBD2 (6 bases). V was trimmed by 6 bases and J by 9 bases, leaving 19 bases between them. The CDR3 length is 14 residues. In germline, CDR1 is MNHNS, CDR2 SASEGT. CDR3 DNA: TGTGCCAGCAGGGGACTGGGGGGAAAAAACACGCAGTATTTT. Its protein is CASRGLGGKNTQYF.

The gene calls are TRBV5-1 and TRBJ2-2; D is possibly TRBD1 (6 bases). The CDR3 runs 16 residues. Between the trimmed V and J ends, which lost 0 bases and 0 bases, there was a span of 9 bases. The germline CDR1 and CDR2 sequences are SGHRS and YFSETQ. The CDR3 region has the DNA TGCGCCAGCAGCTTGGATGGACAGCCGAACACCGGGGAGCTGTTTTTT. Its protein product is CASSLDGQPNTGELFF.

This sequence joins TRBV20-1 and TRBJ2-3, with 7 nucleotides matching TRBD2. The CDR3 is 15 residues long. Germline assignment: CDR1 DFQATT and CDR2 SNEGSKA (reference sequence). V lost 0 bases and J lost 3; bases outside the gene matches: 6. CDR3: CSARDWLADTDTQYF. The CDR3 DNA sequence: TGCAGTGCTAGAGATTGGCTAGCGGATACAGATACGCAGTATTTT.

This clonotype was observed a handful of times. The rearrangement links TRBV7-8 to TRBJ2-1; 7 bases fit TRBD2. V shed 0 bases, J shed 13 bases, and the junction held 12 bases outside the gene matches. The V gene's germline CDR1 is SGHVS and CDR2 FQNEAQ. CDR3 length: 15 residues. As DNA, the CDR3 is TGTGCCAGCAGCTTAGCATCGGGGACTATCCCGTTTCAGTTCTTC. Protein sequence: CASSLASGTIPFQFF.

The chain combines TRBV10-3 with TRBJ2-5, with 9 positions matching TRBD2. The trim removed 0 bases at V and 2 bases at J, leaving 4 bases unmatched. This CDR3 contains 16 residues. Germline CDR1 and CDR2: ENHRY and SYGVKD. CDR3 DNA: TGTGCCATCAGTGAGTCGAGGACTAGCGCGCAAGAGACCCAGTACTTC. Protein product: CAISESRTSAQETQYF.

This chain connects TRBV27 to TRBJ2-3; 9 positions match TRBD2. CDR1 is MNHEY, CDR2 SMNVEV, per germline (reference sequence). The CDR3 totals 15 residues. Here the CDR3 reads CGGGGGGRAKDTQYF. The CDR3 DNA reads TGTGGCGGGGGGGGAGGGGGGCGTGCTAAAGATACGCAGTATTTT.

This clonotype is medium-sized within its sample. The rearrangement links TRBV6-1 to TRBJ2-3; D may correspond to TRBD1 or TRBD2 (7 bases each). Germline V gene lookup returns CDR1 MNHNS and CDR2 SASEGT. The CDR3 runs 15 residues. Trimming removed 1 base from V and 5 bases from J, with 13 bases in between. CDR3 sequence reads: CASSEGSGGGDTQYF. CDR3 nucleotide sequence: TGTGCCAGCAGTGAAGGGTCAGGGGGGGGAGATACGCAGTATTTT.

The chain couples TRBV10-1 to TRBJ2-1; D gene uncertain. The CDR3 is made up of 14 amino acids. V was cut by 8 bases and J by 5 bases, with 16 bases left in between. The germline V gene has CDR1 WNHNN and CDR2 SYGVQD (reference sequence). The CDR3 loop reads CASFFCPTNNEQFF. The CDR3 DNA sequence: TGCGCCAGCTTTTTTTGTCCGACGAACAATGAGCAGTTCTTC.